The 20 T cell receptor beta chains in this list originate from one sample, sequenced in a study of blood T cells in healthy people across ages. Next came a second PCR, run for roughly 7 to 12 cycles, which used a sample-barcoded 5' primer along with a J-beta primer mix. TCRdb redid the calling of the 5' RACE reads with MiXCR, one entry per CDR3 protein. The table has 450,000 to 700,000 distinct CDR3 sequences, 25% to 30% seen once. The material sequenced was blood. All receptors derive from a woman in her seventies in good health.

To note about this clonotype: The junction shows a germline mismatch at one end, possibly a read error. The chain couples TRBV10-3 to TRBJ1-1, with D possibly TRBD1 on 6 matching bases. The CDR3 totals 13 residues. From germline, CDR1 is ENHRY and CDR2 SYGVKD. CDR3 DNA sequence: TGTGCCTTCAGTGAGGGGGGGGACACTGAAGCTTTCTTT. Its protein is CAFSEGGDTEAFF.

This chain uses TRBV5-1 with TRBJ2-7; no clear D. Germline V CDR1 and CDR2: SGHRS, YFSETQ. Trimming took 3 bases from V and 5 from J, leaving 21 bases between them. The length of the CDR3 is 16 residues. CDR3 DNA: TGCGCCAGCAGCTCCCTAACCGGATTTGGGGTGGACGAGCAGTACTTC. This encodes CASSSLTGFGVDEQYF. The whole variable domain, remainder taken from reference TRBV5-1 and TRBJ2-7, is KAGVTQTPRYLIKTRGQQVTLSCSPISGHRSVSWYQQTPGQGLQFLFEYFSETQRNKGNFPGRFSGRQFSNSRSEMNVSTLELGDSALYLCASSSLTGFGVDEQYFGPGTRLTVT.

J is TRBJ1-4 and V is TRBV5-1, with D possibly being TRBD1 (5 bases). V was cut by 0 bases and J by 4 bases, with 10 bases left in between. The CDR3 loop spans 15 amino acids. CDR1 is SGHRS and CDR2 is YFSETQ in the germline V gene. The CDR3 DNA is TGCGCCAGCAGCTTGGCCGACAGATATAATGAAAAACTGTTTTTT. This translates into CASSLADRYNEKLFF.

This rearrangement joins TRBV20-1 to TRBJ2-3; TRBD1 matches at 8 bases. Trimming removed 3 bases from V and 6 bases from J; junction bases left unmatched: 5. CDR1 DFQATT and CDR2 SNEGSKA come from the germline V gene (reference sequence). CDR3 length: 13 amino acids. The CDR3 nucleotides read TGCAGTGCTAGGGGGCAGGGGGCGGATACGCAGTATTTT. Protein sequence: CSARGQGADTQYF.

The V gene is TRBV11-2, the J gene TRBJ2-2; D remains unclear. Germline lookup yields CDR1 SGHAT and CDR2 FQNNGV. The V end was cut by 1 base, the J end by 1 base, with 7 bases between. CDR3 size: 15 residues. CDR3 bases: TGTGCCAGCAGCTTAGGACATTGGAACACCGGGGAGCTGTTTTTT. It codes for CASSLGHWNTGELFF.

The V gene is TRBV29-1, the J gene TRBJ1-3, with D perhaps matching TRBD1 (5 bases). CDR3 length equals 15 residues. Germline CDR1 reads SQVTM; CDR2 reads ANQGSEA. The V gene lost 7 bases and the J gene lost 0 bases, with 16 bases spanning the gap. CDR3 sequence (DNA): TGCAGCGCGATTCCTGGGGGGTTCTCTGGAAACACCATATATTTT. This encodes CSAIPGGFSGNTIYF.

This chain links TRBV6-5 with TRBJ2-4, with D perhaps TRBD2 (5 bases). This CDR3 spans 16 amino acids. Germline CDR1 and CDR2: MNHEY and SVGAGI. V dropped 8 bases and J dropped 3 bases, with 20 bases sitting between them. In DNA, the CDR3 is TGTGCCAGCTGGACCACTAGGAGCGGAGGCAAAAACATTCAGTACTTC. It specifies CASWTTRSGGKNIQYF.

This chain uses TRBV4-1 with TRBJ2-3; TRBD2 matches 7 bases. The CDR3 runs 17 residues. Germline CDR1 is MGHRA and CDR2 is YSYEKL. V gave up 0 bases and J gave up 4 bases; unmatched junction bases: 10. The CDR3 DNA follows: TGCGCCAGCAGCCAAGATGGAGGCCTCGCGGGAGCAGATACGCAGTATTTT. This sequence encodes CASSQDGGLAGADTQYF.

The rearrangement links TRBV3-1 to TRBJ2-1; D possibly corresponds to TRBD2 (6 bases). CDR3 length: 14 residues. Germline CDR1 LGHDT, CDR2 YNNKEL (reference sequence). The ends were cut back, 1 base at V and 8 bases at J, with 12 bases in the middle. CDR3 residues: CASSQGHTSYEQFF. CDR3 nucleotide sequence: TGTGCCAGCAGCCAAGGCCACACTAGCTATGAGCAGTTCTTC.

This chain joins TRBV20-1 and TRBJ2-1, with D uncertain. The CDR3 is made up of 11 amino acids. Trimming took 2 bases from V and 4 from J, leaving 3 bases between them. CDR1 and CDR2 from the germline V gene are DFQATT and SNEGSKA (reference sequence). DNA for the CDR3: TGCAGTGCTAGACTTTACAATGAGCAGTTCTTC. Its protein is CSARLYNEQFF.

V usage is TRBV9 and J usage is TRBJ1-1; perhaps TRBD1 as D (6 bases). V lost 0 bases to trimming and J lost 1 base, with 10 bases between them. CDR3 length equals 15 residues. The germline CDR1 and CDR2 sequences are SGDLS and YYNGEE. The CDR3 nucleotides are TGTGCCAGCAGCGTAGGGGACACGGGGAACACTGAAGCTTTCTTT. It yields the protein CASSVGDTGNTEAFF.

The chain joins TRBV10-3 to TRBJ2-3, with 9 bases aligning to TRBD1. The CDR3 has 15 residues. The germline V gene has CDR1 ENHRY and CDR2 SYGVKD. V shed 6 bases, J shed 6 bases, and the junction held 10 bases outside the gene matches. This chain's CDR3 is CAISGDRAGVDTQYF. CDR3 in DNA: TGTGCCATCAGCGGGGACAGGGCGGGTGTGGATACGCAGTATTTT.

The chain recombines TRBV7-2 with TRBJ2-4; TRBD2 aligns across 15 bases. Germline V gene sequence: CDR1 SGHTA, CDR2 FQGNSA. The junction had 15 bases not matched to a gene; V was cut back by 5 bases and J by 10 bases. This CDR3 is 18 amino acids long. The CDR3 is CASSTRTSGGAGIPIQYF. CDR3 coding DNA: TGTGCCAGCAGCACCAGGACTAGCGGGGGGGCAGGTATTCCGATTCAGTACTTC. Drawing the rest from reference TRBV7-2 and TRBJ2-4, the complete variable domain is GAGVSQSPSNKVTEKGKDVELRCDPISGHTALYWYRQSLGQGLEFLIYFQGNSAPDKSGLPSDRFSAERTGGSVSTLTIQRTQQEDSAVYLCASSTRTSGGAGIPIQYFGAGTRLSVL.

The chain joins TRBV20-1 to TRBJ2-3; D gene ambiguous. Germline-derived CDR1 and CDR2 are DFQATT and SNEGSKA (reference sequence). The V gene lost 6 bases and the J gene lost 0 bases, with 13 bases spanning the gap. The CDR3 has 14 amino acids. The CDR3 sequence: CSASISTSTDTQYF. The CDR3 DNA sequence: TGCAGTGCGTCCATTTCTACTAGCACAGATACGCAGTATTTT.

The rearrangement links TRBV20-1 to TRBJ1-3, with 10 nucleotides matching TRBD1. Germline CDR1 and CDR2: DFQATT and SNEGSKA (reference sequence). V lost 6 bases, J lost 4 bases, and 9 bases stayed unmatched. This CDR3 region has 15 residues. CDR3: CSAGGQGTTGNTIYF. CDR3 in DNA: TGCAGTGCCGGGGGACAGGGGACCACGGGAAACACCATATATTTT.

This clonotype was counted only a few times. The chain has TRBV11-2 and TRBJ2-6; 9 bases align to TRBD2. The CDR3 has 19 residues. The germline V gene has CDR1 SGHAT and CDR2 FQNNGV. V gave up 3 bases and J gave up 0 bases; unmatched junction bases: 9. This chain's CDR3 is CASSFPLNSGGSGANVLTF. DNA for the CDR3: TGTGCCAGCAGCTTCCCCCTAAATAGCGGGGGCTCTGGGGCCAACGTCCTGACTTTC. The full variable domain, its missing parts supplied by reference TRBV11-2 and TRBJ2-6, is EAGVAQSPRYKIIEKRQSVAFWCNPISGHATLYWYQQILGQGPKLLIQFQNNGVVDDSQLPKDRFSAERLKGVDSTLKIQPAKLEDSAVYLCASSFPLNSGGSGANVLTFGAGSRLTVL.

The table lists this clonotype with many counts. The chain uses TRBV6-5 and TRBJ2-5; TRBD2 might be the D (6 bases). This CDR3 comprises 13 residues. V was clipped by 3 bases and J by 3 bases, with 8 bases between them. Germline V gives CDR1 MNHEY, CDR2 SVGAGI. CDR3: CASSYSGEETQYF. The CDR3 coding sequence is TGTGCCAGCAGTTATTCGGGGGAAGAGACCCAGTACTTC.

CDR3 bases: TGCGCCAGCAGCCTGCTAGCGGGGGTCTCCTACAATGAGCAGTTCTTC. The encoded protein is CASSLLAGVSYNEQFF. The V gene is TRBV5-1, the J gene TRBJ2-1, with TRBD2 matching over 10 bases. This CDR3 spans 16 amino acids. The V gene's germline CDR1 is SGHRS and CDR2 YFSETQ. Trimming at V came to 4 bases and at J to 0 bases, leaving 4 bases not matched to a gene. Looking up the rest from reference TRBV5-1 and TRBJ2-1 gives the full variable domain: KAGVTQTPRYLIKTRGQQVTLSCSPISGHRSVSWYQQTPGQGLQFLFEYFSETQRNKGNFPGRFSGRQFSNSRSEMNVSTLELGDSALYLCASSLLAGVSYNEQFFGPGTRLTVL.

This chain links TRBV15 with TRBJ2-1; TRBD2 aligns across 10 bases. Per germline, CDR1 LNHNV and CDR2 YYDKDF (reference sequence). This CDR3 contains 14 residues. Trimming cost V 4 bases and J 7 bases; bases outside gene matches: 4. As DNA, the CDR3 is TGTGCCACCAGCAACGGACTAGCGGTGAATGAGCAGTTCTTC. This sequence encodes CATSNGLAVNEQFF.

This clonotype was picked up a small number of times. The CDR3 spells CSARDVRRTGDEQYF. The CDR3 coding sequence is TGCAGTGCTAGAGATGTTAGGAGAACGGGGGACGAGCAGTACTTC. The rearrangement joins TRBV20-1 to TRBJ2-7; perhaps TRBD2 as D (6 bases). Germline lookup yields CDR1 DFQATT and CDR2 SNEGSKA (reference sequence). Trimming removed 0 bases from V and 5 bases from J, with 17 bases in between. The CDR3 sequence is 15 residues long.